These 18 T cell receptor beta chains were all obtained from the same sample, sequenced in a study of cytomegalovirus exposure and HLA in healthy donors. Libraries were prepared by immunoSEQ multiplex PCR; TCRdb keeps only in-frame clonotypes and omits some of them. The table has nearly 80,000 clones, over 85% seen once; the top ten hold about 3.6%. The sequenced material came from PBMCs. These TCRs come from a woman aged 30 to 39 in good health and CMV-seronegative.

The rearrangement links TRBV7-6 to TRBJ2-2, with 7 bases identical to TRBD2. CDR1 is SGHVS and CDR2 is FNYEAQ in the germline V gene. V lost 4 bases and J lost 4; bases outside the gene matches: 9. The CDR3 extends over 16 amino acids. CDR3 in amino acids: CASSSVGGSGTGELFF. CDR3 DNA: TGTGCCAGCAGCTCCGTCGGGGGGTCGGGCACCGGGGAGCTGTTTTTT. The complete variable domain, with remaining parts taken from reference TRBV7-6 and TRBJ2-2, reads GAGVSQSPRYKVTKRGQDVALRCDPISGHVSLYWYRQALGQGPEFLTYFNYEAQQDKSGLPNDRFSAERPEGSISTLTIQRTEQRDSAMYRCASSSVGGSGTGELFFGEGSRLTVL.

This rearrangement joins TRBV2 to TRBJ2-1, with 13 bases matching TRBD2. The J segment lost 6 bases and the V segment lost 8 bases, leaving 13 bases of the junction unmatched. The CDR3 sequence is 17 residues long. From germline, CDR1 is SNHLY and CDR2 FYNNEI. The CDR3 is CASYGRTSGRRVNEQFF. As DNA, the CDR3 is TGTGCCAGCTATGGCCGGACTAGCGGGAGAAGGGTCAATGAGCAGTTCTTC.

This chain links TRBV4-1 with TRBJ2-1; maybe TRBD2 (5 bases). This CDR3 comprises 17 residues. V lost 0 bases and J 5 bases, leaving 17 bases between the germline ends. CDR1 and CDR2 (germline): MGHRA, YSYEKL. DNA for the CDR3: TGCGCCAGCAGCCAAGAGGGTAATACAGAACTAGACAATGAGCAGTTCTTC. This translates into CASSQEGNTELDNEQFF.

This clone was counted a few times. The chain links TRBV6-6 to TRBJ1-2, with 10 bases aligning to TRBD1. This CDR3 is built from 16 residues. The V and J ends lost 2 bases and 3 bases, in that order; junction bases with no gene match: 6. CDR1 and CDR2 from the germline V gene are MNHNY and SVGAGI (reference sequence). The CDR3 coding sequence is TGTGCCAGCAGTTACGGGCGGACAGGGGGAGACTATGGCTACACCTTC. Translated, it gives CASSYGRTGGDYGYTF.

The rearrangement uses TRBV7-2 and TRBJ2-1; D is ambiguous. The germline gives CDR1 SGHTA, CDR2 FQGNSA. Trimming left V 3 bases short and J 2 bases short, with 8 bases between. The CDR3 consists of 14 residues. CDR3 nucleotide sequence: TGTGCCAGCAGCTTTAATTCTCCCTACAATGAGCAGTTCTTC. Translating it yields CASSFNSPYNEQFF.

CDR3 in amino acids: CASSPRQAEIHGYTF. The CDR3, as DNA: TGTGCCAGCAGTCCCAGACAGGCGGAGATCCATGGCTACACCTTC. V is TRBV28 and J is TRBJ1-2, with D tentatively TRBD1 (6 bases). This CDR3 has 15 amino acids. Per the germline V gene, CDR1 is MDHEN and CDR2 is SYDVKM. V was pared by 5 bases and J by 6 bases, with 19 bases between.

This clone showed up just once. V gene TRBV6-1 combines with J gene TRBJ1-2; 9 nucleotides align to TRBD1. The length of the CDR3 is 15 residues. After removal of 4 bases from V and 3 bases from J, the junction contained 6 bases not matched to a gene. Germline V gene lookup returns CDR1 MNHNS and CDR2 SASEGT. DNA of the CDR3: TGTGCCAGCAGTGGGGGACAGGGAGTTTACTATGGCTACACCTTC. Protein sequence: CASSGGQGVYYGYTF.

This sequence joins TRBV11-2 and TRBJ2-7; a possible D gene is TRBD1 (6 bases). CDR1 and CDR2 from the germline V gene are SGHAT and FQNNGV. This CDR3 comprises 15 residues. Trimming shortened V by 4 bases and J by 2 bases, and 15 bases separated the two germline ends. CDR3 DNA: TGTGCCAGCAGCTCTCCCGGGACACCTACCTACGAGCAGTACTTC. Amino acids: CASSSPGTPTYEQYF.

The chain recombines TRBV7-9 with TRBJ2-7, with D possibly TRBD2 on 6 matching bases. Germline V CDR1 and CDR2: SEHNR, FQNEAQ (reference sequence). Trimming removed 0 bases at V and 1 base at J, with 13 bases between. This CDR3 comprises 16 residues. The CDR3 region is CASSLAAGKVSYEQYF. DNA for the CDR3: TGTGCCAGCAGCTTAGCGGCGGGAAAGGTATCCTACGAGCAGTACTTC.

The chain joins TRBV5-6 to TRBJ2-3, with a tentative D call TRBD2 (7 bases). The length of the CDR3 is 17 residues. V lost 0 bases to trimming and J lost 2 bases, with 16 bases between them. Germline V CDR1 and CDR2: SGHDT, YYEEEE. CDR3 loop: CASSLAGQGRATDTQYF. For the CDR3, the DNA is TGTGCCAGCAGCTTGGCGGGGCAGGGGAGGGCCACAGATACGCAGTATTTT.

The chain has TRBV6-5 and TRBJ2-5, with D uncertain. Germline CDR1 is MNHEY and CDR2 is SVGAGI. With 3 bases removed from V and 6 bases from J, the gap between germline ends came to 11 bases. This CDR3 contains 13 residues. The CDR3 DNA is TGTGCCAGCAGTTATGGCCGATTGAAGACCCAGTACTTC. Amino acids: CASSYGRLKTQYF.

This chain connects TRBV7-9 to TRBJ2-2; TRBD1 matches 8 bases. This CDR3 comprises 14 residues. With V trimmed by 1 base and J by 7 bases, 2 bases remained unmatched. CDR1 and CDR2 from the germline V gene are SEHNR and FQNEAQ (reference sequence). As DNA, the CDR3 is TGTGCCAGCAGCTTAGGACAGGGGAACGGGGAGCTGTTTTTT. This sequence encodes CASSLGQGNGELFF.

The rearrangement links TRBV16 to TRBJ1-2; TRBD1 is a possible D gene (5 bases). Germline V gene data show CDR1 as KGHSY and CDR2 as FQNENV. CDR3 length equals 16 residues. Trimming removed 0 bases from V and 1 base from J, with 12 bases in between. DNA of the CDR3: TGTGCCAGCAGCCAATCGGGGCAGGTTCTTAACTATGGCTACACCTTC. Translating it yields CASSQSGQVLNYGYTF. The full variable domain, completed using reference TRBV16 and TRBJ1-2, is GEEVAQTPKHLVRGEGQKAKLYCAPIKGHSYVFWYQQVLKNEFKFLISFQNENVFDETGMPKERFSAKCLPNSPCSLEIQATKLEDSAVYFCASSQSGQVLNYGYTFGSGTRLTVV.

V is TRBV7-3 and J is TRBJ1-6; the match to TRBD1 covers 7 bases. Germline V gene data show CDR1 as SGHTA and CDR2 as FQGTGA. The CDR3 consists of 15 residues. The junction had 4 bases not matched to a gene; V was cut back by 4 bases and J by 4 bases. DNA for the CDR3: TGTGCCAGCAGCTCTACGGGACAGTATAATTCACCCCTCCACTTT. This translates into CASSSTGQYNSPLHF.

V usage is TRBV7-2 and J usage is TRBJ2-7; 7 bases fit TRBD1. CDR3 length equals 15 residues. In germline, CDR1 is SGHTA, CDR2 FQGNSA. The V segment lost 8 bases and the J segment 6 bases; nucleotides outside the gene matches: 16. The DNA for the CDR3 is TGTGCCAGCGGTAGGGGGCTTCTCAGGGGCGTCGAGCAGTACTTC. Encoded protein: CASGRGLLRGVEQYF.

This rearrangement joins TRBV9 to TRBJ2-5; 8 nucleotides align to TRBD2. Losses at the gene ends were 3 bases for V and 3 bases for J; bases not matched to a gene: 4. Germline V lookup: CDR1 SGDLS, CDR2 YYNGEE. There are 14 residues in the CDR3. CDR3 sequence: CASSASGGKETQYF. The CDR3 DNA reads as TGTGCCAGCAGCGCAAGCGGGGGAAAAGAGACCCAGTACTTC.

The V gene is TRBV4-3, the J gene TRBJ2-1, with a weak D call TRBD2 (6 bases). The CDR3 loop spans 13 amino acids. V lost 0 bases and J 6 bases, leaving 6 bases between the germline ends. Germline CDR1 is LGHNA and CDR2 is YSLEER. CDR3 region: CASSQEGGNEQFF. As DNA, the CDR3 is TGCGCCAGCAGCCAAGAGGGGGGCAATGAGCAGTTCTTC.

V gene TRBV19 combines with J gene TRBJ2-5; 8 bases match TRBD1. The CDR3 sequence is 16 residues long. The V gene's germline CDR1 is LNHDA and CDR2 SQIVND (reference sequence). V was pared by 2 bases and J by 5 bases, with 10 bases of the junction left unmatched. Written as DNA, the CDR3 is TGTGCCAGTAGTATACAGGGGGCTCCGACAGGGGAGACCCAGTACTTC. Its protein product is CASSIQGAPTGETQYF.